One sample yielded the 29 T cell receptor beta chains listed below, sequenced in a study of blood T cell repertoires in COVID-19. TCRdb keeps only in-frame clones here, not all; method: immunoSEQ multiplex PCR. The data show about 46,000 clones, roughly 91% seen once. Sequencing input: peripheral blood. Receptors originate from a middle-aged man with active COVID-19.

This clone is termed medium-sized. CDR3 loop: CASSQGQPGYGYTF. The CDR3 DNA is TGTGCCAGCAGCCAAGGACAGCCCGGCTATGGCTACACCTTC. The V gene is TRBV5-8, the J gene TRBJ1-2, with TRBD1 as a possible D gene (6 bases). Per the germline V gene, CDR1 is SGHTS and CDR2 is YDEGEE. V was clipped by 4 bases and J by 4 bases, with 14 bases between them. The CDR3 spans 14 residues.

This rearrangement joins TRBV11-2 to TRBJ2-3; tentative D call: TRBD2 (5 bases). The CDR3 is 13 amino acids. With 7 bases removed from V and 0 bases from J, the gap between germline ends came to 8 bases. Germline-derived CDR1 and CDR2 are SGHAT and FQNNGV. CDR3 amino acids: CASMRASTDTQYF. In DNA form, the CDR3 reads TGTGCCAGCATGAGGGCTAGCACAGATACGCAGTATTTT.

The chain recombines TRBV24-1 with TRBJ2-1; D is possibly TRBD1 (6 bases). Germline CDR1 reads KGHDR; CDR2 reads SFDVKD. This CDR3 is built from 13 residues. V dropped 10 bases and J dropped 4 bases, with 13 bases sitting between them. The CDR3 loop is CATGAMTYNEQFF. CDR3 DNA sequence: TGTGCCACGGGGGCAATGACGTACAATGAGCAGTTCTTC.

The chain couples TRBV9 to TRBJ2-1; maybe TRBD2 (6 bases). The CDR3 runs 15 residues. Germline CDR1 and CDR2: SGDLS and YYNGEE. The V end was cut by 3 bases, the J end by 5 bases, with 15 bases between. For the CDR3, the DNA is TGTGCCAGCAGCGCCACGGCGGGACCCAACAATGAGCAGTTCTTC. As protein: CASSATAGPNNEQFF. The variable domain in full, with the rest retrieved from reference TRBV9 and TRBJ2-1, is DSGVTQTPKHLITATGQRVTLRCSPRSGDLSVYWYQQSLDQGLQFLIQYYNGEERAKGNILERFSAQQFPDLHSELNLSSLELGDSALYFCASSATAGPNNEQFFGPGTRLTVL.

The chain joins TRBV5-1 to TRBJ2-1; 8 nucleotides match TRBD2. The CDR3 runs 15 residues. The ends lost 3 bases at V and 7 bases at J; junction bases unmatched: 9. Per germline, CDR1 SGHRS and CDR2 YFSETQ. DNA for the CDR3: TGCGCCAGCAGCTCAGCGGGAGACGAGGGAAATGAGCAGTTCTTC. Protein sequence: CASSSAGDEGNEQFF.

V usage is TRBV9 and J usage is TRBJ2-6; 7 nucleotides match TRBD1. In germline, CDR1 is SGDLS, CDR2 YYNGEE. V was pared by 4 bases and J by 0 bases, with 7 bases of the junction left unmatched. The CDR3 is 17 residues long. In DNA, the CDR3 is TGTGCCAGCAGCCCCCGACAGGGAAACTCTGGGGCCAACGTCCTGACTTTC. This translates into CASSPRQGNSGANVLTF.

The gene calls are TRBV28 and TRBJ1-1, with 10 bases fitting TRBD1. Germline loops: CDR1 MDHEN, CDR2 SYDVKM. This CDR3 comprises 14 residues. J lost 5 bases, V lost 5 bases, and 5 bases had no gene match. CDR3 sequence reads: CASSRQGARTEAFF. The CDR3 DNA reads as TGTGCCAGCAGTCGACAGGGGGCTCGGACTGAAGCTTTCTTT.

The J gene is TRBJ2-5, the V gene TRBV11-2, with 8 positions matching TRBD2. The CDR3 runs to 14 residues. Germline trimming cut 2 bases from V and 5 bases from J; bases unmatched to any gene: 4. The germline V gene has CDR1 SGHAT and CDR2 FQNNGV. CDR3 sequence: CASSLIRGGETQYF. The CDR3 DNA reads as TGTGCCAGCAGCTTAATCCGCGGGGGGGAGACCCAGTACTTC.

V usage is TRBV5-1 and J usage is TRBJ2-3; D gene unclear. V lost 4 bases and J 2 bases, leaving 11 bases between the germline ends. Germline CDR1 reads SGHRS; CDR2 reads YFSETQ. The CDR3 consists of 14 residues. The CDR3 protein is CASSPLAPTDTQYF. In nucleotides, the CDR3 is TGCGCCAGCAGCCCTTTGGCACCCACAGATACGCAGTATTTT.

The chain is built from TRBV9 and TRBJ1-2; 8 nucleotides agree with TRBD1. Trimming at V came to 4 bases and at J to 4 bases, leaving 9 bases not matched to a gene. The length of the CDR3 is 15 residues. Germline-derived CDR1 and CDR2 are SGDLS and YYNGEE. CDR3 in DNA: TGTGCCAGCAGCCCACCCGGACAGGGATCCTATGGCTACACCTTC. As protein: CASSPPGQGSYGYTF.

This CDR3 reads CASSARALGGGELFF. In DNA form, the CDR3 reads TGTGCCAGCAGCGCACGCGCACTAGGTGGCGGGGAGCTGTTTTTT. V gene TRBV9 combines with J gene TRBJ2-2; weak D call: TRBD2 (5 bases). The CDR3 covers 15 residues. Germline V CDR1 and CDR2: SGDLS, YYNGEE. Trimming stripped 3 bases from V and 7 bases from J, with 16 bases between.

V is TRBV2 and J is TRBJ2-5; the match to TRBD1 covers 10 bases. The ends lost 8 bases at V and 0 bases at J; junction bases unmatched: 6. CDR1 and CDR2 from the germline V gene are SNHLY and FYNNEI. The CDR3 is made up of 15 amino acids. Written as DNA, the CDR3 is TGTGCCAGCTGTAGACAGGGGGCGTACCAAGAGACCCAGTACTTC. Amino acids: CASCRQGAYQETQYF.

The CDR3 protein is CASSPVPGQGTTQYF. The CDR3 DNA is TGCGCCAGCAGCCCCGTCCCGGGACAGGGAACTACGCAGTATTTT. The chain couples TRBV5-1 to TRBJ2-3; the match to TRBD1 covers 9 bases. Germline V gene data show CDR1 as SGHRS and CDR2 as YFSETQ. V shed 4 bases and J 8 bases; nucleotides not matched to a gene: 11. CDR3 length equals 15 residues.

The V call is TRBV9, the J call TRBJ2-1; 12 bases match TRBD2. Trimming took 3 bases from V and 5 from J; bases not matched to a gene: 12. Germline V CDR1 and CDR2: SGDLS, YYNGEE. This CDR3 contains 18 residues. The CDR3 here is CASSAYRLAGVVDNEQFF. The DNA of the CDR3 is TGTGCCAGCAGCGCCTATAGACTAGCGGGAGTGGTCGACAATGAGCAGTTCTTC.

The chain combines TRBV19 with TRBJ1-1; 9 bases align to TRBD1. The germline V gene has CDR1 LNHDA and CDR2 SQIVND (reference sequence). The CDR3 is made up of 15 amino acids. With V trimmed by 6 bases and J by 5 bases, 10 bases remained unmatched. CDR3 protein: CASRDLDRGATEAFF. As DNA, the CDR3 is TGTGCCAGTAGAGACTTGGACAGGGGAGCAACTGAAGCTTTCTTT.

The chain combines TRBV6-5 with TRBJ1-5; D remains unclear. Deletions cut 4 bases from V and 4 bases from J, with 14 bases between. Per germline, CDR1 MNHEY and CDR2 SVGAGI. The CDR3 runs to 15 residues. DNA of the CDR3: TGTGCCAGCAGTTCCCGAATGTCGACTAATCAGCCCCAGCATTTT. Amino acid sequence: CASSSRMSTNQPQHF.

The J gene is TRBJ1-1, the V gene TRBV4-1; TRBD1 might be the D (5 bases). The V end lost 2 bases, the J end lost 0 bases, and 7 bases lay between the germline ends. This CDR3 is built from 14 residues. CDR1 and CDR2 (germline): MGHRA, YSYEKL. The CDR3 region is CASSQRGMNTEAFF. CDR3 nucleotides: TGCGCCAGCAGCCAACGGGGGATGAACACTGAAGCTTTCTTT.

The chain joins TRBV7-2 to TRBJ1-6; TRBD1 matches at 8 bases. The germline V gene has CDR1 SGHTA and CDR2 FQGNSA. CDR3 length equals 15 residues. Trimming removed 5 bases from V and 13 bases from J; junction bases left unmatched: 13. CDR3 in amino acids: CASSPTWTGPGPLHF. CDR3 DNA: TGTGCCAGCAGCCCCACCTGGACAGGGCCGGGTCCCCTCCACTTT.

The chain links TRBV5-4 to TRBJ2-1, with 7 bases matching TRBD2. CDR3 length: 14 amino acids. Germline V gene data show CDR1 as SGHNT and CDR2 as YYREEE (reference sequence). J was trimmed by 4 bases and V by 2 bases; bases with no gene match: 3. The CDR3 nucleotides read TGTGCCAGCAGCTTTCCTAGCGGATACAATGAGCAGTTCTTC. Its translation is CASSFPSGYNEQFF. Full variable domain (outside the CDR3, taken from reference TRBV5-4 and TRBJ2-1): ETGVTQSPTHLIKTRGQQVTLRCSSQSGHNTVSWYQQALGQGPQFIFQYYREEENGRGNFPPRFSGLQFPNYSSELNVNALELDDSALYLCASSFPSGYNEQFFGPGTRLTVL.

The CDR3 protein is CASSLTETGGYEQYF. CDR3 in DNA: TGTGCCAGCAGCCTAACGGAGACAGGGGGCTACGAGCAGTACTTC. The V and J genes are TRBV11-2 and TRBJ2-7; TRBD1 matches 9 bases. Germline values: CDR1 SGHAT, CDR2 FQNNGV. The junction had 8 bases not matched to a gene; V was cut back by 5 bases and J by 3 bases. This CDR3 has 15 amino acids. Drawing the rest from reference TRBV11-2 and TRBJ2-7, the complete variable domain is EAGVAQSPRYKIIEKRQSVAFWCNPISGHATLYWYQQILGQGPKLLIQFQNNGVVDDSQLPKDRFSAERLKGVDSTLKIQPAKLEDSAVYLCASSLTETGGYEQYFGPGTRLTVT.

CDR3: CASSLYGTGLYGYTF. CDR3 nucleotides: TGTGCCAGCAGCTTGTATGGGACAGGCCTCTATGGCTACACCTTC. The chain recombines TRBV5-4 with TRBJ1-2; 8 bases map to TRBD1. The CDR3 covers 15 residues. The germline V gene encodes CDR1 SGHNT and CDR2 YYREEE (reference sequence). V lost 1 base to trimming and J lost 4 bases; unmatched junction nucleotides: 6.

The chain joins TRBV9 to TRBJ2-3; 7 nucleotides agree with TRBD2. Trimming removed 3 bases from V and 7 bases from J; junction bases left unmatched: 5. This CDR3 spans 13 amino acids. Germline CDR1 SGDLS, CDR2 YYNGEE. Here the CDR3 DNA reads TGTGCCAGCAGCGGGGGGGGACCGAATACGCAGTATTTT. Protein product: CASSGGGPNTQYF.

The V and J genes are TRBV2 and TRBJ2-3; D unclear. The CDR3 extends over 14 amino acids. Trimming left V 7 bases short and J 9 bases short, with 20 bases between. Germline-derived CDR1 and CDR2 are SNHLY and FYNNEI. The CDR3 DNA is TGTGCCAGCACTCCCGTAAGAACTCCCACGACGCAGTATTTT. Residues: CASTPVRTPTTQYF.

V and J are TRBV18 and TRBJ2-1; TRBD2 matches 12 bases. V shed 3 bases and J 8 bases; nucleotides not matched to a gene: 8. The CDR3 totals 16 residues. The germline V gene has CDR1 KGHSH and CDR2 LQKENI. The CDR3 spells CASSPRGLAGSDEQFF. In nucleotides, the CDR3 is TGTGCCAGCTCACCGCGAGGACTAGCGGGATCCGATGAGCAGTTCTTC.

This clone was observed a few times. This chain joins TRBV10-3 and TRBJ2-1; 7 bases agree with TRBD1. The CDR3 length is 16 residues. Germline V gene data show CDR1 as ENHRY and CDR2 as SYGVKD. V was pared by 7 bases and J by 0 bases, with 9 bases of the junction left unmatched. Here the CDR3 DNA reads TGTGCCATCAAAGTAGGACAGGTCGCCTCCTACAATGAGCAGTTCTTC. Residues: CAIKVGQVASYNEQFF.

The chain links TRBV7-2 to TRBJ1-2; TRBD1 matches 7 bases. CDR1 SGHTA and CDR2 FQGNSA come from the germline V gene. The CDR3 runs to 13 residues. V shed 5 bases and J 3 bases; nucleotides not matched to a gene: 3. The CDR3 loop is CASSLDRDYGYTF. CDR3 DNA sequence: TGTGCCAGCAGCCTCGACAGGGACTATGGCTACACCTTC.

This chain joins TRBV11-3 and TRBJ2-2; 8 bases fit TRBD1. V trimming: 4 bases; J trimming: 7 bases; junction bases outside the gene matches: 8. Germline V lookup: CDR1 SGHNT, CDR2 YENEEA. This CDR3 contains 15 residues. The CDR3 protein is CASSSDRDGIGELFF. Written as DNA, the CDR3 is TGTGCCAGCAGCTCGGACAGGGATGGAATCGGGGAGCTGTTTTTT.

The CDR3 protein is CASSPGLAISYEQYF. The CDR3 DNA reads TGTGCCAGCAGCCCAGGACTAGCGATATCCTACGAGCAGTACTTC. V gene TRBV5-6 combines with J gene TRBJ2-7, with 9 bases identical to TRBD2. The CDR3 length is 15 residues. The germline V gene encodes CDR1 SGHDT and CDR2 YYEEEE. Trimming cost V 4 bases and J 1 base; bases outside gene matches: 6.

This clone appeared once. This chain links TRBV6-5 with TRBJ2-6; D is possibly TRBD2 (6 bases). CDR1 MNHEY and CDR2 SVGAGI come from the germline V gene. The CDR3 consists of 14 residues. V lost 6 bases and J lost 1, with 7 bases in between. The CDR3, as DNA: TGTGCCAGCAGGGGGGGATCTGGGGCCAACGTCCTGACTTTC. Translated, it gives CASRGGSGANVLTF.